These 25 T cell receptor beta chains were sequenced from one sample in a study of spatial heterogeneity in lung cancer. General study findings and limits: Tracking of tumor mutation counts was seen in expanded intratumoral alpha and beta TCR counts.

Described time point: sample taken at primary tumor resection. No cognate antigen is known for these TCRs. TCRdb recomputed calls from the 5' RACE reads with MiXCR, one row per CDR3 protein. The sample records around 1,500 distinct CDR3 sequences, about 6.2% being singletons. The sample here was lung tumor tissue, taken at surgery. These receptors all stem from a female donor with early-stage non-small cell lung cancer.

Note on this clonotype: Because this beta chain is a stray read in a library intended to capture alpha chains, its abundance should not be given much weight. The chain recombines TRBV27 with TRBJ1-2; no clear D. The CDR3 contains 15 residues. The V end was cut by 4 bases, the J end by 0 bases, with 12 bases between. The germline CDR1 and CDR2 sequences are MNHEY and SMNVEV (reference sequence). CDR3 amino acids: CASSSTALANYGYTF. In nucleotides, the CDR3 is TGTGCCAGCAGTTCCACAGCCTTAGCTAACTATGGCTACACCTTC.

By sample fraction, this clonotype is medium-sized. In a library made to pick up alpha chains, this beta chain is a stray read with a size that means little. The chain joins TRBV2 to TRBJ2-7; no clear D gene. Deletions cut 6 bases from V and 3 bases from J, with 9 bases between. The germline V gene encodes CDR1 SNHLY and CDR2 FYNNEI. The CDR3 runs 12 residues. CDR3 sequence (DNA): TGTGCCAGCAGATCAACGGTCTACGAGCAGTACTTC. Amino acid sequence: CASRSTVYEQYF. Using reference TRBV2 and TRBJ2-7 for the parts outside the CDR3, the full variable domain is EPEVTQTPSHQVTQMGQEVILRCVPISNHLYFYWYRQILGQKVEFLVSFYNNEISEKSEIFDDQFSVERPDGSNFTLKIRSTKLEDSAMYFCASRSTVYEQYFGPGTRLTVT.

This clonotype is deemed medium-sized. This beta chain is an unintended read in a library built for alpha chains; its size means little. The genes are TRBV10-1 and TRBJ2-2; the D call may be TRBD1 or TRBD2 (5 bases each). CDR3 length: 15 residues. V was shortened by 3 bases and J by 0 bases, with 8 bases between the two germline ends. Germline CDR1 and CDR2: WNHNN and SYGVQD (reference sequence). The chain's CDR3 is CASSDRGPNTGELFF. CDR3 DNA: TGCGCCAGCAGTGATCGGGGCCCGAACACCGGGGAGCTGTTTTTT.

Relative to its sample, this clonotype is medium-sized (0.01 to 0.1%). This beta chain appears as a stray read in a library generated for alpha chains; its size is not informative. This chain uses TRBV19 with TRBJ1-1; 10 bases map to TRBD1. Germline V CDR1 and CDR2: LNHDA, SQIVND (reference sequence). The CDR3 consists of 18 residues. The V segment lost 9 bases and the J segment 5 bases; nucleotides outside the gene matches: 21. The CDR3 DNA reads TGTGCCAGCACCTCCCGGAAGGGACAGGGGTCGGCGGGAACTGAAGCTTTCTTT. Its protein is CASTSRKGQGSAGTEAFF.

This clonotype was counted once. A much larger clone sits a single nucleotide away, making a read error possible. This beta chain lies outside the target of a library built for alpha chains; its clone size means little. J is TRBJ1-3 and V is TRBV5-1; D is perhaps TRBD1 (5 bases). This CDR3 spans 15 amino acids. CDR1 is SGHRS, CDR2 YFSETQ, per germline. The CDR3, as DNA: TGCACCAGCAGCCCTTCGGGACGGACTGGAAACACCATATATTTT. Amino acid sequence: CTSSPSGRTGNTIYF.

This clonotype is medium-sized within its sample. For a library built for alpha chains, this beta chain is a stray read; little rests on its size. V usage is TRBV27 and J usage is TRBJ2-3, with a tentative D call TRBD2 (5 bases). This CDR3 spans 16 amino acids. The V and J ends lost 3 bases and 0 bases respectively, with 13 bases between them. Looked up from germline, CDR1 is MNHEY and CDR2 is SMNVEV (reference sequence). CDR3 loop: CASSFRSRGSTDTQYF. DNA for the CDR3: TGTGCCAGCAGTTTTAGGAGTCGGGGTAGCACAGATACGCAGTATTTT.

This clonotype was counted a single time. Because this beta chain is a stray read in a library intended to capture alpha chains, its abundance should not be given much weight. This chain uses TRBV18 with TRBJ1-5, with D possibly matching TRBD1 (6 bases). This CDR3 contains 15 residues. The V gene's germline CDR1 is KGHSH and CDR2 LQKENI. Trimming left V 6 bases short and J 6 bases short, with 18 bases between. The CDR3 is CASSLERGAAQPQHF. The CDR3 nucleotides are TGTGCCAGCTCCCTTGAAAGGGGGGCGGCTCAGCCCCAGCATTTT.

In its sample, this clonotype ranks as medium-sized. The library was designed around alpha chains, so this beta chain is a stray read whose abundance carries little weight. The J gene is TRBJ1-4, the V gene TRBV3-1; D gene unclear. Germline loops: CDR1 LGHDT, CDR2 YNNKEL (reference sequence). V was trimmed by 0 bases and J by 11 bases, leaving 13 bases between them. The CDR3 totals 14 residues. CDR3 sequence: CASSQDEGMRKLFF. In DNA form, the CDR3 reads TGTGCCAGCAGCCAAGATGAGGGAATGAGGAAACTGTTTTTT.

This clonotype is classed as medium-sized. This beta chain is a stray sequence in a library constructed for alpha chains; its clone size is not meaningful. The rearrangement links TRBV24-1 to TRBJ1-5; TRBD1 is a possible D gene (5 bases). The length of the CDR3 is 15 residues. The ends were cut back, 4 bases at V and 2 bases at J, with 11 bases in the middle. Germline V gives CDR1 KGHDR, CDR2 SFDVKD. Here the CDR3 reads CATSEGTWGNQPQHF. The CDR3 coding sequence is TGTGCCACCAGTGAAGGGACCTGGGGCAATCAGCCCCAGCATTTT.

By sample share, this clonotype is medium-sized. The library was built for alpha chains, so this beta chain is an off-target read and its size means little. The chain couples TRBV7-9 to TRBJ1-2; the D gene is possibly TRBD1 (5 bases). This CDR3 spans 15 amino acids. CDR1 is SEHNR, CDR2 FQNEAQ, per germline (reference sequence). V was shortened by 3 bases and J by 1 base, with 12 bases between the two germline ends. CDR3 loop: CASSFGQGYNYGYTF. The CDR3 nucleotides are TGTGCCAGCAGCTTCGGTCAGGGCTATAACTATGGCTACACCTTC. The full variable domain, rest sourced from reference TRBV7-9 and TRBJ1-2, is DTGVSQNPRHKITKRGQNVTFRCDPISEHNRLYWYRQTLGQGPEFLTYFQNEAQLEKSRLLSDRFSAERPKGSFSTLEIQRTEQGDSAMYLCASSFGQGYNYGYTFGSGTRLTVV.

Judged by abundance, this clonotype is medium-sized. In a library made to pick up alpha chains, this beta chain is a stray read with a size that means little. The CDR3 DNA is TGCGCCAGCAGCAAGGCCAAAGACGCGAACACCGGGGAGCTGTTTTTT. Translating it yields CASSKAKDANTGELFF. This chain links TRBV5-1 with TRBJ2-2; D is undetermined. This CDR3 is 16 amino acids long. Trimming removed 4 bases from V and 0 bases from J, with 13 bases in between. Germline values: CDR1 SGHRS, CDR2 YFSETQ.

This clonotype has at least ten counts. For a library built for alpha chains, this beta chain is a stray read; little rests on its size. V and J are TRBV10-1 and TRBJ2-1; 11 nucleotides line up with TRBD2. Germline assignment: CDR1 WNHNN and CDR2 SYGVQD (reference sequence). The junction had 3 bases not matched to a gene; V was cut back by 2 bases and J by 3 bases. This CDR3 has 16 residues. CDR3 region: CASSELAGGRYNEQFF. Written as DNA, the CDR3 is TGCGCCAGCAGTGAGCTAGCGGGAGGTCGCTACAATGAGCAGTTCTTC.

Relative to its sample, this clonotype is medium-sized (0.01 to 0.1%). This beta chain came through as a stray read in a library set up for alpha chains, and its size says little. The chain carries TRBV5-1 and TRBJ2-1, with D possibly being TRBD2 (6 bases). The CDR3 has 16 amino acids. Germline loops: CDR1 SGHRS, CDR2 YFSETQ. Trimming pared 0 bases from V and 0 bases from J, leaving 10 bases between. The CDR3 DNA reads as TGCGCCAGCAGCTTGGATGCGGGGCTCTCCTACAATGAGCAGTTCTTC. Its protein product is CASSLDAGLSYNEQFF.

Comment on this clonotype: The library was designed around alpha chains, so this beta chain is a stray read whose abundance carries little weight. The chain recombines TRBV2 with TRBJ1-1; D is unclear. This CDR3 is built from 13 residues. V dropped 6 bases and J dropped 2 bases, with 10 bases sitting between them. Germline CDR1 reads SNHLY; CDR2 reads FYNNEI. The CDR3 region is CASSGDLNTEAFF. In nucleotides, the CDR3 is TGTGCCAGCAGCGGAGACCTAAACACTGAAGCTTTCTTT.

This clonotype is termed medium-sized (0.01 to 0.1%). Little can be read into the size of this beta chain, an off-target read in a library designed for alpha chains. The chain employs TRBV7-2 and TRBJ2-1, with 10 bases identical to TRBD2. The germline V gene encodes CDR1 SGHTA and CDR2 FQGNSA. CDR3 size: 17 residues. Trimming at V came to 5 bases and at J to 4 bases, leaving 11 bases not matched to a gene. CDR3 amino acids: CASSARTSSGGYNEQFF. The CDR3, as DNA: TGTGCCAGCAGCGCTAGAACCTCTAGCGGGGGTTACAATGAGCAGTTCTTC.

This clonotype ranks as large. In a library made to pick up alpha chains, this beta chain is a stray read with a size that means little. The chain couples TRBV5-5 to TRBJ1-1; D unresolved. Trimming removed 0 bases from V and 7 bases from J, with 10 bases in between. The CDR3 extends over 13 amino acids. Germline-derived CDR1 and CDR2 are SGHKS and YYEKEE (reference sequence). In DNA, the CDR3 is TGTGCCAGCAGCTTGGACGGACCCGTTGAAGCTTTCTTT. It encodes CASSLDGPVEAFF.

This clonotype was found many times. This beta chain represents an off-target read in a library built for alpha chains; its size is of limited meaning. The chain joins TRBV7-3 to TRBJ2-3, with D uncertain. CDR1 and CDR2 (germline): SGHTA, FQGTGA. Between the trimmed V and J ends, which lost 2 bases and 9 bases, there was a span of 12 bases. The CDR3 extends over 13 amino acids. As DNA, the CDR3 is TGTGCCAGCAGCTTAGACTCCCAAGGAACGCAGTATTTT. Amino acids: CASSLDSQGTQYF.

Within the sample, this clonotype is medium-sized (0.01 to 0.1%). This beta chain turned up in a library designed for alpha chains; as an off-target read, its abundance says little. CDR3 nucleotide sequence: TGTGCCAGCAGTTTGGGTCGGGAGTCCGGGGAGCTGTTTTTT. Translation: CASSLGRESGELFF. The chain joins TRBV28 to TRBJ2-2; D might be TRBD2 (6 bases). V lost 3 bases, J lost 6 bases, and 11 bases lay in between. Germline values: CDR1 MDHEN, CDR2 SYDVKM. The CDR3 has 14 residues.

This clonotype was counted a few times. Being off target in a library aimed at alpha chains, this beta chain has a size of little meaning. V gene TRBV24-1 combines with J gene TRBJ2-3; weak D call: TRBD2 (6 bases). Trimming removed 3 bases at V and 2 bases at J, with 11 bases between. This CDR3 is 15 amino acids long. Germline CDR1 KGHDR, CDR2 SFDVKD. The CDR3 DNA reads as TGTGCCACCAGTGATCTAGGCGGGGCCACAGATACGCAGTATTTT. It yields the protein CATSDLGGATDTQYF.

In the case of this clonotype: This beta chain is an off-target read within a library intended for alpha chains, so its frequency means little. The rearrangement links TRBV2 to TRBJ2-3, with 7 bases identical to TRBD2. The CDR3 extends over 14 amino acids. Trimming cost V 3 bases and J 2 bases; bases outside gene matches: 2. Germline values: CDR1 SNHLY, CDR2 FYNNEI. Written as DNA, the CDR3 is TGTGCCAGCAGTGACCGACTAGCCACAGATACGCAGTATTTT. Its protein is CASSDRLATDTQYF.

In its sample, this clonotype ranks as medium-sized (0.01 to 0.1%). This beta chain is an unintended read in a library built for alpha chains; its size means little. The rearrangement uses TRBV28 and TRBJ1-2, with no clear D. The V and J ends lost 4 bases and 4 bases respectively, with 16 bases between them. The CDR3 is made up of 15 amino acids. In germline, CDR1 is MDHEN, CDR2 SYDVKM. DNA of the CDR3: TGTGCCAGCAGTTGGGGTTTCTCGACGTTCTATGGCTACACCTTC. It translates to CASSWGFSTFYGYTF.

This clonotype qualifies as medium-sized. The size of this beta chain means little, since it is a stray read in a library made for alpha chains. This CDR3 reads CSARESSGVNEQFF. For the CDR3, the DNA is TGCAGTGCTAGAGAGTCTAGCGGGGTCAATGAGCAGTTCTTC. V and J are TRBV20-1 and TRBJ2-1; 9 bases line up with TRBD2. The CDR3 runs 14 residues. Germline V lookup: CDR1 DFQATT, CDR2 SNEGSKA (reference sequence). V dropped 0 bases and J dropped 6; count of bases not matched to a gene: 3.

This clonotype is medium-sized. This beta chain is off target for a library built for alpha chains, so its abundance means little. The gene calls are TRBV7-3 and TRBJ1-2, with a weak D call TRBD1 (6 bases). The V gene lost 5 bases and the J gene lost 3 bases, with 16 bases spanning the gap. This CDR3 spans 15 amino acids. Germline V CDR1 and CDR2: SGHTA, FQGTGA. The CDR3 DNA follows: TGTGCCAGCAGCCCCTACGGGGGCGCGGACTATGGCTACACCTTC. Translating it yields CASSPYGGADYGYTF.

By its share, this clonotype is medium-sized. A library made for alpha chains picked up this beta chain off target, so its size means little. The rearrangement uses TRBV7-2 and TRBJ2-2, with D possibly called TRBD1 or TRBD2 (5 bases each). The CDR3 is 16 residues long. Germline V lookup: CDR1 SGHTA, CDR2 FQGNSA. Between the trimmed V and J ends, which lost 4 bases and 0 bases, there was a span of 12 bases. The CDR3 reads CASSSPSRANTGELFF. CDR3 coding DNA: TGTGCCAGCAGCTCCCCTAGCAGGGCGAACACCGGGGAGCTGTTTTTT.

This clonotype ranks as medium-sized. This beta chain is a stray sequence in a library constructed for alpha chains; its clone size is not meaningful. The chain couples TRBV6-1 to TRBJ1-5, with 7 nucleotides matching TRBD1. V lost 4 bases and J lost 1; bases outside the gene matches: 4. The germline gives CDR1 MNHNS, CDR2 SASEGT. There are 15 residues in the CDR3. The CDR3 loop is CASSGGQTSNQPQHF. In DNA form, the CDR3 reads TGTGCCAGCAGTGGGGGACAGACAAGCAATCAGCCCCAGCATTTT.